This entry features one T cell receptor beta chain sequence. No antigen is known for it. This specimen comes from a study of T cell responses to AZD1222 COVID-19 vaccine. The data were produced by immunoSEQ multiplex PCR, yet TCRdb's version contains in-frame clones alone and is incomplete. The sample has 95,000 to 150,000 clones, roughly 88% seen once. Study-level points and caveats: Sampled repertoires all dated from after the peak T cell response. Two doses of AZD1222 preceded a rise in Spike-specific TCR breadth and depth. The sample set comprised mostly white British donors with more females, and clonal diversity was possibly underestimated. Reports indicate that nearly half of spike-specific TCRs are directed at unmutated variant regions.

This sequence originates from an adult in good health. The material was peripheral blood, obtained on day 0 of MenACWY control vaccination.

Written as DNA, the CDR3 is TGTGCCAGCAGCCAAGAGGAGACGAGAGCCGGGGAGCTGTTTTTT. Its protein is CASSQEETRAGELFF. This chain joins TRBV3-1 (or the pseudogene TRBV3-2) and TRBJ2-2; D is undetermined. CDR1 LGHDT and CDR2 YNNKEL come from the germline V gene (reference sequence). CDR3 length equals 15 residues. V lost 0 bases and J lost 6, with 11 bases in between.